The rows below give T cell receptor beta chains drawn from one sample of a study of OX40 agonist ivuxolimab in advanced cancers. The repertoire was sequenced with immunoSEQ multiplex PCR; TCRdb's copy has only in-frame clones and lacks some. The data show tens of thousands of clones, with 75% to 90% seen just once and approximately 0.2% held by the top ten. The sequencing used CD4+ or CD8+ T cells sorted from blood, collected in a trial of the OX40 agonist ivuxolimab. Receptor source: an adult with an advanced solid tumor such as melanoma, head and neck, liver or kidney cancer. The CDR3 runs from the conserved cysteine through the conserved F or W. A D gene is named only where the DNA matches it firmly.

v_gene | d_gene | CDR3aa
TRBV4-3 | TRBD2 | CASSQAPGSGYTTDTQYF
TRBV5-1 | - | CASSLQERGRNEQFF
TRBV18 | - | CASSLFTGTLDYGYTF
TRBV18 | - | CASSPHPEEKLFF
TRBV21-1 | - | CASSKSRAGHPETQYF
TRBV23-1 | - | CASSQARIAKNIQYF
TRBV2 | TRBD2 | CASLGASGMPHDEQFF
TRBV28 | - | CASSPGGRMDTQYF
TRBV5-1 | TRBD1 | CASSFGVEQGAGTEAFF
TRBV18 | TRBD1 | CASSRGTGEGEQFF
TRBV27 | - | CASSARPTEAFF
TRBV6-1 | - | CASSERGMNTEAFF
TRBV19 | - | CASSAGRSYEQYF
TRBV7-9 | TRBD2 | CASSRLANQETQYF
TRBV9 | TRBD1 | CASSGPQGTVAGELFF
TRBV5-6 | TRBD1 | CASSGTGAGQETQYF
TRBV7-3 | - | CASSFYGFFWYF
TRBV5-1 | - | CASSFMGGGTEAFF
TRBV7-8 | - | CASSLTSSGEKLFF
TRBV7-9 | TRBD1 | CASSLGTGGASNQPQHF
TRBV29-1 | - | CSVGRGNTEAFF
TRBV19 | - | CASTLDVGAGANVLTF
TRBV9 | - | CASSVAEMGWRKPQHF
TRBV11-3 | TRBD2 | CASSLLAGGSGELFF
TRBV7-9 | - | CASKQGPLWANVLTF
TRBV5-1 | TRBD1 | CASSLGQGRGNEQFF
TRBV19 | - | CASSPLGHKRAGELFF
TRBV5-4 | TRBD1 | CASSLAGTGTLNEQFF
TRBV27 | - | CASSPTRWRGTDTQYF
TRBV5-1 | - | CASSPSTDTQYF
TRBV7-2 | - | CASSLSPLAGATRTGELFF
TRBV29-1 | TRBD1 | CSVTGTGASEQYF
TRBV5-1 | - | CASSVGTDTQYF